This TCR beta chain was obtained from a study of cytomegalovirus exposure and HLA in healthy donors. Study-level background: The 90 to 150 validation repertoires matched the roughly 630 first-cohort repertoires in platform, a later analysis reported. Broader study findings: Rarity marked most TCR sequences, yet some public TCRs occurred in many donors. First-cohort TCR clusters tended to co-occur in the 130 or so validation repertoires, a later analysis found.

Sequencing was performed with immunoSEQ multiplex PCR; in TCRdb, only in-frame clones are kept and a portion is missing. This table has 300,000 to 350,000 clones, approximately 86% appearing once. About this clone itself: The antigen is not known.

The length of the CDR3 is 15 residues. The trim removed 11 bases at V and 3 bases at J, leaving 16 bases unmatched. Germline V CDR1 and CDR2: MNHNS, SASEGT. The genes are TRBV6-1 and TRBJ2-7, with 7 bases matching TRBD1. The source material was PBMCs. This receptor was taken from a young man in good health and CMV-seronegative. The CDR3 is CAGQRDGQANYEQYF. Here the CDR3 DNA reads TGTGCCGGCCAACGAGATGGACAGGCCAACTACGAGCAGTACTTC.